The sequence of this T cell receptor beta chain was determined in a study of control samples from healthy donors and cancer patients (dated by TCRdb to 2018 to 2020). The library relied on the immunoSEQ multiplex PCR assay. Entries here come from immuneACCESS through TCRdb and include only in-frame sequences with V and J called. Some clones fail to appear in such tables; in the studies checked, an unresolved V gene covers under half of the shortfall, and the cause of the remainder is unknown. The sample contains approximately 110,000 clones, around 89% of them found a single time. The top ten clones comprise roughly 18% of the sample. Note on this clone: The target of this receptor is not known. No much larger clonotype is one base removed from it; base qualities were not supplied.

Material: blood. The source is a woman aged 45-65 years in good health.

The DNA sequence is given as TGTGCCAGCAGCGTAGGAATTGGGGGCAATCAGCCCCAGCATTTT. Its translation is CASSVGIGGNQPQHF. This chain is built from TRBV9 and TRBJ1-5, with the D gene call left open. Trimming takes 0 bases from V and 2 bases from J, and the germline ends sit 9 bases apart. The CDR3 measures 15 amino acids from cysteine to phenylalanine. Only the CDR3 DNA stays, 45 bases, in frame from base 1. The CDR1 and CDR2 encoded by the germline V gene are SGDLS and YYNGEE. When the CDR3 is completed using the reference TRBV9 and TRBJ1-5 genes on either side, the full variable domain is DSGVTQTPKHLITATGQRVTLRCSPRSGDLSVYWYQQSLDQGLQFLIQYYNGEERAKGNILERFSAQQFPDLHSELNLSSLELGDSALYFCASSVGIGGNQPQHFGDGTRLSIL.